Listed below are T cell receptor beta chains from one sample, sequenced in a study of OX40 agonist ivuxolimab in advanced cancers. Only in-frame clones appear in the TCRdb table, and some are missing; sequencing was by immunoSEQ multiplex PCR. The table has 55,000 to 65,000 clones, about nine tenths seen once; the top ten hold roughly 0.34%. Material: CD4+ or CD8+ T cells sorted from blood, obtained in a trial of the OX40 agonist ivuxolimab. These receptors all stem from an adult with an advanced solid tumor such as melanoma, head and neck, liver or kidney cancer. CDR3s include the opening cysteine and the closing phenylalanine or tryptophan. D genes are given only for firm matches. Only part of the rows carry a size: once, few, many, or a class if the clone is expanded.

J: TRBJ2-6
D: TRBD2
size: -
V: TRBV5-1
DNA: TGCGCCAGCAGCCCGGGACTAGCGGTGAGCTCTGGGGCCAACGTCCTGACTTTC
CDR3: CASSPGLAVSSGANVLTF

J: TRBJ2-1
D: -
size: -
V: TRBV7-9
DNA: TGTGCCAGCAGCTTCGACTCTGGAATTGGGCAGTTCTTC
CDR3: CASSFDSGIGQFF

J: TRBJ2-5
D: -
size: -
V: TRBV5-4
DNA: TGTGCCAGCAAACAGGCAATCCAAGAGACCCAGTACTTC
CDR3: CASKQAIQETQYF

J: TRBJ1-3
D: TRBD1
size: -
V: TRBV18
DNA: TGTGCCAGCTCAGTCCAGGGGGCTGGCTCTGGAAACACCATATATTTT
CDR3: CASSVQGAGSGNTIYF

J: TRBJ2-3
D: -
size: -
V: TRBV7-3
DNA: TGTGCCAGCAGCTCCCTTGGGCGGTTAGGTACGCAGTATTTT
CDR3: CASSSLGRLGTQYF

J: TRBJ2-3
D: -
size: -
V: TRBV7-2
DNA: TGTGCCAGCAGCCCCCGGCCCCAAACGGATACGCAGTATTTT
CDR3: CASSPRPQTDTQYF

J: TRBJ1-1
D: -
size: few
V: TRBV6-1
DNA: TGTGCCAGCAGTGAATATGACATCTCGAACACTGAAGCTTTCTTT
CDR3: CASSEYDISNTEAFF

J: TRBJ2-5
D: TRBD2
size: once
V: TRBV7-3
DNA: TGTGCCAGCAGCTGGACTAGCGGGGAGACCCAGTACTTC
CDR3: CASSWTSGETQYF

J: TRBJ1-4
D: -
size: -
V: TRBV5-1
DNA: TGCGCCAGCAGGAACGTGGGTGAAAAACTGTTTTTT
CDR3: CASRNVGEKLFF

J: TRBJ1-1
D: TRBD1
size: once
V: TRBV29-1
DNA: TGCAGCGCCGGACAGGGGGGCGCTGAAGCTTTCTTT
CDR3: CSAGQGGAEAFF

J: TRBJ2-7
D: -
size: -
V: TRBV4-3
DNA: TGCGCCAGCAGCCTCTTTCCGGGACTCCGCTACGAGCAGTACTTC
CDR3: CASSLFPGLRYEQYF

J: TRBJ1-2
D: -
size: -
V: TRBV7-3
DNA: TGTGCCAGCAGCTTATATCGGGCGGGGCTAAATGGCTACACCTTC
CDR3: CASSLYRAGLNGYTF

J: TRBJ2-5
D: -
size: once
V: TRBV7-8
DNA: TGTGCCAGCAGCTTATGGGCGGTGGGGGAGACCCAGTACTTC
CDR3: CASSLWAVGETQYF

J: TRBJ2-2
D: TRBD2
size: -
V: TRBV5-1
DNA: TGCGCCAGCAGCTTGGTAGGACTAGCGGCCGGGGAGCTGTTTTTT
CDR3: CASSLVGLAAGELFF

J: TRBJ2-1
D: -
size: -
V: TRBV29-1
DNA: TGCAGCGTTGACCTACGCTGGGGGGCCGATCCTGGTGAGCAGTTCTTC
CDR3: CSVDLRWGADPGEQFF

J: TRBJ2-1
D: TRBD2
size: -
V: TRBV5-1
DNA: TGCGCCAGCAGCTTCCCCTGGGAGCGGGGAACAAATGAGCAGTTCTTC
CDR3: CASSFPWERGTNEQFF

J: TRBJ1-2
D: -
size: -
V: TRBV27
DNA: TGTGCCAGCAGTCAGGAGGGGGTAGGCGATAGCTACACCTTC
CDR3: CASSQEGVGDSYTF

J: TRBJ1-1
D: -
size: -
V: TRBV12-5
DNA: TGTGCTAGTGGTTTGGTAAGGGCGGGCAGGGACGGTACTGAAGCTTTCTTT
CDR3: CASGLVRAGRDGTEAFF

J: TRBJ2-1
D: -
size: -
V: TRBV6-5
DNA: TGTGCCAGCAGTCTTTGGGGTAATGAGCAGTTCTTC
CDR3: CASSLWGNEQFF

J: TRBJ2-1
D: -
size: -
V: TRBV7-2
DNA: TGTGCCAGCAGCTCCCCTCCCCCCTACAATGAGCAGTTCTTC
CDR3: CASSSPPPYNEQFF

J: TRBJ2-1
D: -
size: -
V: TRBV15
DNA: TGTGCCACCAGCGGCCTGGACGGTAGCTCCTACAATGAGCAGTTCTTC
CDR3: CATSGLDGSSYNEQFF

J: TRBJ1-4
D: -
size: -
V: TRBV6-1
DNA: TGTGCCAGCAGTGAAGCGCTGGGTACCGCTGAAAAACTGTTTTTT
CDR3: CASSEALGTAEKLFF

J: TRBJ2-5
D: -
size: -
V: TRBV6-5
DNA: TGTGCCAGCAGTAGGACTCGAGGGGAGACCCAGTACTTC
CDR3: CASSRTRGETQYF

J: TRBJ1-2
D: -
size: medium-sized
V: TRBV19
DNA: TGTGCCAGTAGTACCTCAGGGGAGGCTAACTATGGCTACACCTTC
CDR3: CASSTSGEANYGYTF

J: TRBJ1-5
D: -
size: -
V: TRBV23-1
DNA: TGCGCCAGCAGCCCTAGACAGGCCCCCAGAGGTAGCAATCAGCCCCAGCATTTT
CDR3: CASSPRQAPRGSNQPQHF

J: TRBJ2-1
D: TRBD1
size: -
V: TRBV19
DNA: TGTGCCAGTAGTATAGAGGGGACAGATGAGCAGTTCTTC
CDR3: CASSIEGTDEQFF

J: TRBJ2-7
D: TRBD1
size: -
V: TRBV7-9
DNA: TGTGCCAGCAGCCTAGGGGGACAGGGAAGTCTCTACGAGCAGTACTTC
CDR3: CASSLGGQGSLYEQYF

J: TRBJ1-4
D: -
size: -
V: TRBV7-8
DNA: TGTGCCAGCAGCGACGGAGGGGCTAATGAAAAACTGTTTTTT
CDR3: CASSDGGANEKLFF

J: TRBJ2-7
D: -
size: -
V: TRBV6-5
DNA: TGTGCCAGCAGTTATTCGCCGATGGACACCTACGAGCAGTACTTC
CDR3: CASSYSPMDTYEQYF